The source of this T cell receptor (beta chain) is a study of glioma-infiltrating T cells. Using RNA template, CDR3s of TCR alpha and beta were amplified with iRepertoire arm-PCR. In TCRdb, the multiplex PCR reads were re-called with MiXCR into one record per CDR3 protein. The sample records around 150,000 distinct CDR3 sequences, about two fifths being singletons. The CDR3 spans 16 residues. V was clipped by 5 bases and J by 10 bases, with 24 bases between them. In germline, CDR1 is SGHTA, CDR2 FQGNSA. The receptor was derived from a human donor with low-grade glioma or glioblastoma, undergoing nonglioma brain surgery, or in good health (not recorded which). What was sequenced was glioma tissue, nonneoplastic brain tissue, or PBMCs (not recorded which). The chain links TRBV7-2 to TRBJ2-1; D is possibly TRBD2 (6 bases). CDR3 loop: CASSPHRDWVMEEQFF. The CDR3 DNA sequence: TGTGCCAGCAGCCCTCACCGGGACTGGGTTATGGAAGAGCAGTTCTTC.